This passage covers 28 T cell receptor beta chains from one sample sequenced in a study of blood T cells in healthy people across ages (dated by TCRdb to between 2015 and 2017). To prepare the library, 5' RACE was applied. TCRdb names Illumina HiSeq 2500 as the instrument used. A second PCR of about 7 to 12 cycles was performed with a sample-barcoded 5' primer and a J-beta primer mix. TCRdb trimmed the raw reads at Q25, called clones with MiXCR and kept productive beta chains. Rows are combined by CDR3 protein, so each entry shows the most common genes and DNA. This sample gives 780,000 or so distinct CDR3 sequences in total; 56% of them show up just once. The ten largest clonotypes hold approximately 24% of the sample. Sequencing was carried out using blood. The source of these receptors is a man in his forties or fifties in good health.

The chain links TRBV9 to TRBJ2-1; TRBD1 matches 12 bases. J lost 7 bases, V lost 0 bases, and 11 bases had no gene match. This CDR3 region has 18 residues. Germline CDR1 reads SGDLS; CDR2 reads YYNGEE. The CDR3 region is CASSVGLSGTGGENEQFF. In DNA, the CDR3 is TGTGCCAGCAGCGTAGGGTTGAGTGGGACAGGGGGCGAGAATGAGCAGTTCTTC.

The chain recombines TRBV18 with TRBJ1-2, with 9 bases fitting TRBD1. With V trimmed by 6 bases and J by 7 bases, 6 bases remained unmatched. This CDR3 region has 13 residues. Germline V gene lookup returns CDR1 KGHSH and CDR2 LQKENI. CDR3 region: CASSRGQGAGYTF. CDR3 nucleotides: TGTGCCAGCTCCCGGGGACAGGGCGCTGGCTACACCTTC.

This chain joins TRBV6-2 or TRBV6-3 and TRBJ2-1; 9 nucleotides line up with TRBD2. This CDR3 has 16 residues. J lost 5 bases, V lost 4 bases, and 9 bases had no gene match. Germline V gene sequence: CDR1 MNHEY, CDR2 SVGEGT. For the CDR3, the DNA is TGTGCCAGCAGTTCCCTGACTAGCGGAGCCCACAATGAGCAGTTCTTC. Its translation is CASSSLTSGAHNEQFF.

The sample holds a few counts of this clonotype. The CDR3, as DNA: TGTGCCAGCAGCCAGGGGACTAGCGGGGATTCGGAGACCCAGTACTTC. Its translation is CASSQGTSGDSETQYF. The chain couples TRBV4-2 to TRBJ2-5, with 13 bases aligning to TRBD2. V shed 3 bases and J 5 bases; nucleotides not matched to a gene: 6. CDR1 LGHNA and CDR2 YNFKEQ come from the germline V gene. The CDR3 extends over 16 amino acids.

For the CDR3, the DNA is TGTGCCAGCAGTTTAGTCCTAGGTCGGCGGGAGGGCTCAAACAATGAGCAGTTCTTC. It yields the protein CASSLVLGRREGSNNEQFF. This sequence joins TRBV12-3 or TRBV12-4 and TRBJ2-1; 9 nucleotides match TRBD2. The length of the CDR3 is 19 residues. The J segment lost 5 bases and the V segment lost 1 base, leaving 15 bases of the junction unmatched.

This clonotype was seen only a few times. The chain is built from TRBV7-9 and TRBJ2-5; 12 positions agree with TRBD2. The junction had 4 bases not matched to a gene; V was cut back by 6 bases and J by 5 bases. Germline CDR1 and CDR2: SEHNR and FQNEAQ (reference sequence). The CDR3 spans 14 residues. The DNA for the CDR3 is TGTGCCAGCAGGCGACTAGCGGGAGAGGAGACCCAGTACTTC. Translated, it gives CASRRLAGEETQYF.

CDR3 residues: CASSYSRENTEAFF. CDR3 nucleotides: TGTGCCAGCAGTTACAGCCGGGAGAACACTGAAGCTTTCTTT. This rearrangement joins TRBV6-5 to TRBJ1-1; no clear D. Germline V gives CDR1 MNHEY, CDR2 SVGAGI. The CDR3 sequence is 14 residues long. Trimming shortened V by 2 bases and J by 1 base, and 8 bases separated the two germline ends.

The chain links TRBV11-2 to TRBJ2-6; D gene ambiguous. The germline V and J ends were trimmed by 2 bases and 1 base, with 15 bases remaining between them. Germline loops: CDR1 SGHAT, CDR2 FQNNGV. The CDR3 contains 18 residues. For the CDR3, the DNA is TGTGCCAGCAGCTTAAATACTGTTCGAGGATCTGGGGCCAACGTCCTGACTTTC. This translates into CASSLNTVRGSGANVLTF.

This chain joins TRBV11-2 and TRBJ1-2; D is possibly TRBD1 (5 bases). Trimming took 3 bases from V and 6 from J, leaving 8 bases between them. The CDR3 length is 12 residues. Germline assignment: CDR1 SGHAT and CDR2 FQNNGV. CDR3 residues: CASSFEGNGYTF. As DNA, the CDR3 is TGTGCCAGCAGCTTTGAGGGGAATGGCTACACCTTC.

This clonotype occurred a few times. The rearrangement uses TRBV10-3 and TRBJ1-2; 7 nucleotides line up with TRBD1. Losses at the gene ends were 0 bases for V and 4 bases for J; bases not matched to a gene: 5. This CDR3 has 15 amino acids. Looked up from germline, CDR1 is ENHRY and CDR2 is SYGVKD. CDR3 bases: TGTGCCATCAGTGAGTCGTGGGACAGACCCTATGGCTACACCTTC. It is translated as CAISESWDRPYGYTF.

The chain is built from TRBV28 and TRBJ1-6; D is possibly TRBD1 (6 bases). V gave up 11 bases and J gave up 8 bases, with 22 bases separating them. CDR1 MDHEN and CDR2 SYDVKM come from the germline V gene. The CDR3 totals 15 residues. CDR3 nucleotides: TGTGCCTCGCGGACAGAGGTTTTAATAGATTCACCCCTCCACTTT. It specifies CASRTEVLIDSPLHF.

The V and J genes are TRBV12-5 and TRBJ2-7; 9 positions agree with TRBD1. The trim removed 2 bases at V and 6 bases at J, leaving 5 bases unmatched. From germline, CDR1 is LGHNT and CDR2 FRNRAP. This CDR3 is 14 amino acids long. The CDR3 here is CASGLWDRVFEQYF. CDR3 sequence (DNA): TGTGCTAGTGGTTTGTGGGACAGGGTTTTCGAGCAGTACTTC.

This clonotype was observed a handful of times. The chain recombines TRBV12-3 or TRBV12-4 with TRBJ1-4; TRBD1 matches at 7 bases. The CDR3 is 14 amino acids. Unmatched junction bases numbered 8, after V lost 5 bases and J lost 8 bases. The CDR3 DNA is TGTGCCAGCAGTACGGGACAGTCCCCCGAAAAACTGTTTTTT. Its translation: CASSTGQSPEKLFF.

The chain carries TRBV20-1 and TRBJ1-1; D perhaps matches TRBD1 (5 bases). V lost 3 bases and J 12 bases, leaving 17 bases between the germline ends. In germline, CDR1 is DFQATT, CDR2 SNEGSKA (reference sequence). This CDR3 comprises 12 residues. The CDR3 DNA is TGCAGTGCTAGTGAGATCGTTAGGGGTACTTTCTTT. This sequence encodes CSASEIVRGTFF.

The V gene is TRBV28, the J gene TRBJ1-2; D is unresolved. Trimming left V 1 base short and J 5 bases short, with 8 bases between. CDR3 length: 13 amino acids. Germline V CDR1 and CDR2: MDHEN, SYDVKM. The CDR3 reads CASSLSLGYGYTF. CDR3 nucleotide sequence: TGTGCCAGCAGTTTATCATTAGGTTATGGCTACACCTTC.

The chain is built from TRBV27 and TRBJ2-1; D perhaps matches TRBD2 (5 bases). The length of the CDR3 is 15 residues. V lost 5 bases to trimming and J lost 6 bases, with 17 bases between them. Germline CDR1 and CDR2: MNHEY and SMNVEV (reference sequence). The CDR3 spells CASSAHGDILNEQFF. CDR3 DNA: TGTGCCAGCAGTGCCCACGGGGATATCCTCAATGAGCAGTTCTTC.

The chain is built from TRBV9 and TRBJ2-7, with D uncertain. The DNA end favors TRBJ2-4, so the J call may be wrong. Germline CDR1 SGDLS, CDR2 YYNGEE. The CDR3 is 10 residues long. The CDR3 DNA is TGTGCCAGCAGATGGGACATTCAGTACTTC. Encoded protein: CASRWDIQYF.

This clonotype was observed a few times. For the CDR3, the DNA is TGTGCCACCAGAGGGGGACAGGGTGGAGAGACCCAGTACTTC. It translates to CATRGGQGGETQYF. The chain has TRBV10-3 and TRBJ2-5, with 9 bases aligning to TRBD1. CDR1 and CDR2 from the germline V gene are ENHRY and SYGVKD. CDR3 length: 14 amino acids. V dropped 10 bases and J dropped 4; count of bases not matched to a gene: 10.

CDR3 loop: CSVHHPDTQYF. The CDR3 nucleotides read TGCAGCGTTCATCATCCGGATACGCAGTATTTT. This chain connects TRBV29-1 to TRBJ2-3; D is uncertain. This CDR3 is 11 amino acids long. The germline V gene encodes CDR1 SQVTM and CDR2 ANQGSEA. With 5 bases removed from V and 6 bases from J, the gap between germline ends came to 9 bases.

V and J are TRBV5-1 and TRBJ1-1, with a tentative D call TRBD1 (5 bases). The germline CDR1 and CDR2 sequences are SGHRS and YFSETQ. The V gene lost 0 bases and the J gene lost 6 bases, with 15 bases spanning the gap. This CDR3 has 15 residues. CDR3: CASSLDQRGFSEAFF. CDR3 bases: TGCGCCAGCAGCTTGGACCAAAGGGGTTTCTCTGAAGCTTTCTTT.

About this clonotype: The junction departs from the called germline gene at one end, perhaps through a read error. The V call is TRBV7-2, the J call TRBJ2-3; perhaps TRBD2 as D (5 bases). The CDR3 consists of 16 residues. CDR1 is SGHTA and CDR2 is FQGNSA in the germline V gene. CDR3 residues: CASSPLLGERSDTQCF. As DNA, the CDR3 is TGTGCCAGCAGCCCCCTATTGGGAGAGAGATCAGATACGCAGTGTTTT.

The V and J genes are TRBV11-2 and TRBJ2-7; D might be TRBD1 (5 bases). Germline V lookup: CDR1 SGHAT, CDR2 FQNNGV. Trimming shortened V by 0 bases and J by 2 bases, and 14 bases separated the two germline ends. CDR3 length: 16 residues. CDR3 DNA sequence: TGTGCCAGCAGCTTAGAAATCGGCGCAGGGACCTACGAGCAGTACTTC. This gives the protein CASSLEIGAGTYEQYF.

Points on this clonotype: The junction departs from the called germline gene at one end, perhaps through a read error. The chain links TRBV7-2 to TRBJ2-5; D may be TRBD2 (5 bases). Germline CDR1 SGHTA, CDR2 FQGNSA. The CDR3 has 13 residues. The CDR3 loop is CASSVARAETQYF. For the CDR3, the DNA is TGTGCCAGCAGCGTAGCGAGGGCAGAGACCCAGTACTTC.

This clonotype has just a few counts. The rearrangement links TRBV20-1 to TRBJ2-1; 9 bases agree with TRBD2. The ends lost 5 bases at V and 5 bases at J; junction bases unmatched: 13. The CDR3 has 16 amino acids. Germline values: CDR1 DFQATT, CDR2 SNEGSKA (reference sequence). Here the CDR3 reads CSALPRASGINNEQFF. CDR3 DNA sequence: TGCAGTGCTCTACCTAGGGCTAGCGGGATTAACAATGAGCAGTTCTTC.

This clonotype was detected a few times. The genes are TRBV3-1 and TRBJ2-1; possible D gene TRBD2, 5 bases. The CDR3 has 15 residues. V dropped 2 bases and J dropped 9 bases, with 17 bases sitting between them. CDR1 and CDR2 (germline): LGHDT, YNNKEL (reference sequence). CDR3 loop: CASSQLVSTGGEQFF. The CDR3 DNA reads TGTGCCAGCAGCCAATTGGTATCTACCGGAGGTGAGCAGTTCTTC.

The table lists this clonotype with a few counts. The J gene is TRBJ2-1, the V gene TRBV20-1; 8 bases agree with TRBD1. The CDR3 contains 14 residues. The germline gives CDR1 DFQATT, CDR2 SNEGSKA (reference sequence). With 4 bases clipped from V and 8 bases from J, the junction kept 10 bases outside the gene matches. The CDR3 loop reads CSATQGGFVYEQFF. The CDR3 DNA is TGCAGTGCTACACAGGGGGGATTCGTATATGAGCAGTTCTTC.

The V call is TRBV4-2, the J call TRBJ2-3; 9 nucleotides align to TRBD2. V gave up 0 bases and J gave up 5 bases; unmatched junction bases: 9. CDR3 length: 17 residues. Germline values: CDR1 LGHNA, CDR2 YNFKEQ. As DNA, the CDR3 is TGTGCCAGCAGCCAAGATCGCGGCGGGGGGGCGGGAGATACGCAGTATTTT. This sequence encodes CASSQDRGGGAGDTQYF.

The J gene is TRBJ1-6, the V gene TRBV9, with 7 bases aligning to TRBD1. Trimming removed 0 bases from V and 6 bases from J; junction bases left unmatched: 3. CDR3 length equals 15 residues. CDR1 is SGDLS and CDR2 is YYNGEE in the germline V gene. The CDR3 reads CASSVEGGGNSPLHF. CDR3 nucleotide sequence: TGTGCCAGCAGCGTAGAAGGGGGCGGTAATTCACCCCTCCACTTT.